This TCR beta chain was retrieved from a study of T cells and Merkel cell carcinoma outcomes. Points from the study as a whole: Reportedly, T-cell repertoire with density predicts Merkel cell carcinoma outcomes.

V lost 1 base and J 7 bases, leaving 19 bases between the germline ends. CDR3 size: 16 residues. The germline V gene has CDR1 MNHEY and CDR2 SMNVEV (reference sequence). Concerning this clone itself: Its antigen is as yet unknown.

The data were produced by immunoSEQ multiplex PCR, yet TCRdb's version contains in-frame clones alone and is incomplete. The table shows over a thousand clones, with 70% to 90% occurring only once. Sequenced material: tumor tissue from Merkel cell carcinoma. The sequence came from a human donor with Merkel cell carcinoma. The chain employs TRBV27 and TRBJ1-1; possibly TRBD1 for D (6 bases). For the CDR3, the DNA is TGTGCCAGCAGTTTATATGCGATGGGGGGCCTTAATGAAGCTTTCTTT. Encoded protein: CASSLYAMGGLNEAFF.